This TCR beta chain comes out of a study of cytomegalovirus exposure and HLA in healthy donors. Study-wide background: The approximately 710 first-cohort repertoires and the approximately 110 validation repertoires shared the same platform, a later analysis reported. Notes on the study in general: Some public TCRs appeared in many individuals, while most sequences were rare.

V was clipped by 7 bases and J by 7 bases, with 16 bases between them. The CDR3 spans 14 residues. The germline gives CDR1 SNHLY, CDR2 FYNNEI. Of note for this clone: The antigen is not known.

Here immunoSEQ multiplex PCR was the method, and the copy in TCRdb shows in-frame clones only, minus some. Counted here are some 170,000 clones, almost 85% occurring once; the ten biggest clones make up about a tenth. This sequence joins TRBV2 and TRBJ2-2; TRBD2 is a possible D gene (6 bases). The specimen sequenced was PBMCs. The receptor's source is a man aged 25 to 45 in good health and CMV-seropositive. The CDR3 reads CASIRGLSRGELFF. The CDR3 DNA reads as TGTGCCAGCATAAGAGGACTATCTCGCGGGGAGCTGTTTTTT.